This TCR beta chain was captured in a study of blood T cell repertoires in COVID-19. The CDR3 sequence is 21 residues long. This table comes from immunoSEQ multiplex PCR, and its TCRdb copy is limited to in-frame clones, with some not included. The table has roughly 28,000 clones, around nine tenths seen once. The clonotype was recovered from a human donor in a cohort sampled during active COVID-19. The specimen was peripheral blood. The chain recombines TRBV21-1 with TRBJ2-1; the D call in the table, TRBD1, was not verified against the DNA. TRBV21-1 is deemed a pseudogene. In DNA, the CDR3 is TGTGCCAGCAGCAAATTTACCCTGTCCCAGGGGGCCCCGGGAGTGGTGTATGAGCAGTTCTTC. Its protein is CASSKFTLSQGAPGVVYEQFF.